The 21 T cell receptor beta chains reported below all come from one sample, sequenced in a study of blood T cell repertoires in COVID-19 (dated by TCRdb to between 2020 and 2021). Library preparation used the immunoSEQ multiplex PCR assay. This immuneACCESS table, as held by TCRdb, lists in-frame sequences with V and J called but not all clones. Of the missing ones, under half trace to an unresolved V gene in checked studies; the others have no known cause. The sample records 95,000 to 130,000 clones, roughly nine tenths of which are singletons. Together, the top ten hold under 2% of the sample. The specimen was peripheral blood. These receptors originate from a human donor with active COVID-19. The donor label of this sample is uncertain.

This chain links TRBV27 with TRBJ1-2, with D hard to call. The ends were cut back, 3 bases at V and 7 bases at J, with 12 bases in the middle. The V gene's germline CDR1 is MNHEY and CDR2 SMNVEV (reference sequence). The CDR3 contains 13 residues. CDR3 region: CASSFSISGGYTF. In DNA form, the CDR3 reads TGTGCCAGCAGTTTCTCGATCTCAGGTGGCTACACCTTC.

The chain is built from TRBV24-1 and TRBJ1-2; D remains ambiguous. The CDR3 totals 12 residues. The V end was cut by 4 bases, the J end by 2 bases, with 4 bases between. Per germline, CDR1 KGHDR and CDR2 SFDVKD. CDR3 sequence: CATSEGNYGYTF. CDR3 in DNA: TGTGCCACCAGTGAGGGCAACTATGGCTACACCTTC.

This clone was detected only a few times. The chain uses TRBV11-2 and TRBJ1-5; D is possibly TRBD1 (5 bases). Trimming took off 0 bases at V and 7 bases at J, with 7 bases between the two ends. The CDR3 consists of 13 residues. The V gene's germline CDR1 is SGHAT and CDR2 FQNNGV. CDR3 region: CASSLDRVQPQHF. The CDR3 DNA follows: TGTGCCAGCAGCTTAGACAGGGTACAGCCCCAGCATTTT.

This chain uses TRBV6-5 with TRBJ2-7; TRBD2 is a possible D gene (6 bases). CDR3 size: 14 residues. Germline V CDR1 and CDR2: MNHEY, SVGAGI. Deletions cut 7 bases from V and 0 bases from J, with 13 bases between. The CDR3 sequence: CASTPRRGSYEQYF. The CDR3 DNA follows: TGTGCCAGCACCCCAAGGCGGGGCTCCTACGAGCAGTACTTC.

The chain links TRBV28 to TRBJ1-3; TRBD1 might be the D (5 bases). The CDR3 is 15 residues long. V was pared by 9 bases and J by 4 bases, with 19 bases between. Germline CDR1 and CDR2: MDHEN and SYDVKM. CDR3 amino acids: CASSRTGVRGNTIYF. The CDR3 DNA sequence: TGTGCCAGTTCGAGGACGGGGGTGCGGGGAAACACCATATATTTT.

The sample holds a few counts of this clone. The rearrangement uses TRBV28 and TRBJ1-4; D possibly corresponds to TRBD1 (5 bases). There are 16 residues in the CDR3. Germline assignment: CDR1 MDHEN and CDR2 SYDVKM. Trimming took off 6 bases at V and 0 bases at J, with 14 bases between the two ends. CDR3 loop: CASRYLTGATNEKLFF. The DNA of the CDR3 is TGTGCCAGCAGGTATCTCACAGGAGCAACTAATGAAAAACTGTTTTTT.

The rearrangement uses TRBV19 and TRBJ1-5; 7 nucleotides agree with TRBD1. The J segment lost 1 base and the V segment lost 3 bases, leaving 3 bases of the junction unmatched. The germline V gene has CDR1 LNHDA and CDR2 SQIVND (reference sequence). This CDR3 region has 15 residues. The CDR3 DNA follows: TGTGCCAGTAGTATGGCGACAGGGAGCAATCAGCCCCAGCATTTT. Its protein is CASSMATGSNQPQHF.

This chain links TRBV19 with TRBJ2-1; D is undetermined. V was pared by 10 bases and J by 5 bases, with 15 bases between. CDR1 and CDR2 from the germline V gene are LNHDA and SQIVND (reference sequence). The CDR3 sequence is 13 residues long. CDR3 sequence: CATVPGSHNEQFF. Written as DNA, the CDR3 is TGTGCCACAGTCCCCGGGTCCCACAATGAGCAGTTCTTC.

The CDR3 sequence: CASSQAGTGVNYGYTF. The DNA for the CDR3 is TGTGCCAGCAGTCAAGCAGGGACAGGGGTTAATTATGGCTACACCTTC. The chain carries TRBV28 and TRBJ1-2; 10 nucleotides match TRBD1. Looked up from germline, CDR1 is MDHEN and CDR2 is SYDVKM. Losses at the gene ends were 5 bases for V and 5 bases for J; bases not matched to a gene: 11. The CDR3 is 16 amino acids.

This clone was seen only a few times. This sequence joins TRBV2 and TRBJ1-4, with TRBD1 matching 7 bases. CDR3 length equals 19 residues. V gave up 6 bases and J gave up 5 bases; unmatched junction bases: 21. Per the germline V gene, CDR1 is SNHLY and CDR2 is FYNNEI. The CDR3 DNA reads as TGTGCCAGCAGCCCCGGACGAATGCAGGGGGTTGCCTTCAATGAAAAACTGTTTTTT. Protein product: CASSPGRMQGVAFNEKLFF.

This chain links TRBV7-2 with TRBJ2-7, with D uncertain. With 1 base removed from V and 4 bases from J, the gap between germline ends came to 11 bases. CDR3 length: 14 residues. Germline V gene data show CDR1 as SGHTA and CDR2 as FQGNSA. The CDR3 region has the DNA TGTGCCAGCAGCTTAGATCGCTCACAATACGAGCAGTACTTC. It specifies CASSLDRSQYEQYF. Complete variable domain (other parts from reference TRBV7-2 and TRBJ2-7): GAGVSQSPSNKVTEKGKDVELRCDPISGHTALYWYRQSLGQGLEFLIYFQGNSAPDKSGLPSDRFSAERTGGSVSTLTIQRTQQEDSAVYLCASSLDRSQYEQYFGPGTRLTVT.

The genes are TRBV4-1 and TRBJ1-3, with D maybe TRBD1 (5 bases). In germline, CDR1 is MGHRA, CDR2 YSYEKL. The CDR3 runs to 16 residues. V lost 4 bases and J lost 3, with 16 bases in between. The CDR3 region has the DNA TGCGCCAGCAGCCCCGGGGAGGGGATGTATGGAAACACCATATATTTT. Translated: CASSPGEGMYGNTIYF.

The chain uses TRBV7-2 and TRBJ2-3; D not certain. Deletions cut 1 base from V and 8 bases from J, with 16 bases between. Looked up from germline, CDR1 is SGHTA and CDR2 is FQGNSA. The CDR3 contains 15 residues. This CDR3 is CASSLDQSRVSTQYF. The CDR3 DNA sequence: TGTGCCAGCAGCTTAGATCAAAGTCGCGTTAGTACGCAGTATTTT.

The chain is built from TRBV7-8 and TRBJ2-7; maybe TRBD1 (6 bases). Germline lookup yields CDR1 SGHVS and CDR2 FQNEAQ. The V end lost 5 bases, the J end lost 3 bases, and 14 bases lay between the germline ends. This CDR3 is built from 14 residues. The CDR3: CASSPMRGGYEQYF. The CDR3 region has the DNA TGTGCCAGCAGCCCTATGAGAGGGGGCTACGAGCAGTACTTC.

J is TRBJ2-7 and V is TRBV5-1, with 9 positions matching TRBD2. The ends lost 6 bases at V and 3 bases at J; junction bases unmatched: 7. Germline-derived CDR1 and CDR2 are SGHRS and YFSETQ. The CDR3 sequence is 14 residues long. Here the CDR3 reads CASTRTSDIYEQYF. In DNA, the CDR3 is TGCGCCAGCACCCGGACTAGCGACATCTACGAGCAGTACTTC.

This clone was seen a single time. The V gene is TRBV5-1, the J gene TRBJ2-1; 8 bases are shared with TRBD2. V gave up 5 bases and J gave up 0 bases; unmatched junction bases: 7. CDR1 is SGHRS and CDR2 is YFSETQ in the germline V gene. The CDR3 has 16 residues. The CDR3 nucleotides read TGCGCCAGCAGTTGGGTAGCGGGGAGCTCCTACAATGAGCAGTTCTTC. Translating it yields CASSWVAGSSYNEQFF.

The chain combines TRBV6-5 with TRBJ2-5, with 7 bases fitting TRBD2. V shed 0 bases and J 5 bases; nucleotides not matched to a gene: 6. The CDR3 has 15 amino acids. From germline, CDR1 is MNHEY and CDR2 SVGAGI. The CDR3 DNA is TGTGCCAGCAGTTACTCGGGGAGGGCGGTGGAGACCCAGTACTTC. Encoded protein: CASSYSGRAVETQYF.

The DNA for the CDR3 is TGCGCCAGCAGCCAATTAGGGGGTCCAGGTTCTAGGATCCGTGGCTACACCTTC. Its translation is CASSQLGGPGSRIRGYTF. The chain has TRBV4-1 and TRBJ1-2, with D perhaps TRBD1 (6 bases). The CDR3 runs to 18 residues. CDR1 is MGHRA, CDR2 YSYEKL, per germline. Trimming pared 2 bases from V and 7 bases from J, leaving 26 bases between.

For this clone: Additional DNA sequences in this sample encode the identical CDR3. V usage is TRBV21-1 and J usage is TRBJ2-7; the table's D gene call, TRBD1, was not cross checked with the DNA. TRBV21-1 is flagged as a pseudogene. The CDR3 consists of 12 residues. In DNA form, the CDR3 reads TGTGCCAGCAGGGGGCTGCCCTACGAGCAGTACTTC. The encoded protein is CASRGLPYEQYF.

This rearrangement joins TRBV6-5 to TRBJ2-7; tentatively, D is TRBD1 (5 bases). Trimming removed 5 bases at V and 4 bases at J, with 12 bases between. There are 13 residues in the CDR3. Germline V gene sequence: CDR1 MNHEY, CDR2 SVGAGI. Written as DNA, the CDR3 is TGTGCCAGCAGTAGGGGATTCGGGTACGAGCAGTACTTC. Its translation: CASSRGFGYEQYF.

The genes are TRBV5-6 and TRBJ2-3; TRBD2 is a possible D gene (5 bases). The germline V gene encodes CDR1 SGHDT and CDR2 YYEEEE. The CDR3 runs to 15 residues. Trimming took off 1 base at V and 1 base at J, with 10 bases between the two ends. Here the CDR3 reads CASSLLRTGTDTQYF. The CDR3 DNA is TGTGCCAGCAGCTTGCTCCGGACTGGCACAGATACGCAGTATTTT.